This TCR beta chain was profiled in a study of T-cell reconstitution after alpha-beta-depleted transplantation in children. A library of TCRbeta sequences, prepared with unique molecular identifiers, was generated. TCRdb passed the PCR reads through MiXCR, listing each CDR3 protein once. Among 240,000 or so distinct CDR3 sequences listed, about 12% were seen once. In its sample, this clonotype was seen a few times. This CDR3 is 13 amino acids long. CDR1 is SGHKS and CDR2 is YYEKEE in the germline V gene (reference sequence). The germline V and J ends were trimmed by 5 bases and 5 bases, with 14 bases remaining between them.

V is TRBV5-5 and J is TRBJ2-7; D possibly corresponds to TRBD2 (5 bases). The source of this sequence is a human donor who donated a stem cell graft to a child with acute lymphoblastic leukemia. The sequencing here drew on PBMCs from the stem cell graft donor, taken from the stem cell graft. The CDR3 DNA is TGTGCCAGCAGTGCTGCGCGGGTCCACGAGCAGTACTTC. Residues: CASSAARVHEQYF.